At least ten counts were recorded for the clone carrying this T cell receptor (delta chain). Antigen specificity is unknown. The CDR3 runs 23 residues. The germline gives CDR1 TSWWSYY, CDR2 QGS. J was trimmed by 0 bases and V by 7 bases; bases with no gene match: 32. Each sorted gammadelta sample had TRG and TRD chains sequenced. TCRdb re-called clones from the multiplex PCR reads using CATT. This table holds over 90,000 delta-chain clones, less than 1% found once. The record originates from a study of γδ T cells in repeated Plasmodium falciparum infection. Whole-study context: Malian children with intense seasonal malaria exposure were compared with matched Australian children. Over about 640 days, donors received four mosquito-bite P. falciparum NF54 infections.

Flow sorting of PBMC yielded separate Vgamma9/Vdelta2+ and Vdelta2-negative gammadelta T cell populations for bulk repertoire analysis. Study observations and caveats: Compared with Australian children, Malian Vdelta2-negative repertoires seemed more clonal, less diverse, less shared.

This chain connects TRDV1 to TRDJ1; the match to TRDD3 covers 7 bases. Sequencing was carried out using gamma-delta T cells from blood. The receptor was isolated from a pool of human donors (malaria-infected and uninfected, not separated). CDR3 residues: CALALGELPKVWWGKTYTDKLIF. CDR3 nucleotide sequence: TGTGCTCTTGCCTTAGGGGAACTCCCTAAAGTGTGGTGGGGGAAAACGTACACCGATAAACTCATCTTT.